The 30 T cell receptor beta chains below come from one sample, sequenced in a study of blood T cell repertoires in COVID-19. The protocol was immunoSEQ multiplex PCR, while the TCRdb copy is restricted to in-frame clones and leaves out a portion. This sample yields 35,000 to 55,000 clones, of which 70% to 90% are seen a single time; under 15% belongs to the top ten. Sequences were obtained from peripheral blood. The receptors here all came from a woman aged 70-85 years in a cohort sampled during active COVID-19.

The rearrangement uses TRBV18 and TRBJ1-5; D is perhaps TRBD1 (5 bases). Germline V CDR1 and CDR2: KGHSH, LQKENI. The CDR3 loop spans 15 amino acids. Deletions cut 3 bases from V and 5 bases from J, with 14 bases between. The CDR3 DNA is TGTGCCAGCTCACCCCAGGGTAACCGGGATCAGCCCCAGCATTTT. Encoded protein: CASSPQGNRDQPQHF.

V usage is TRBV27 and J usage is TRBJ2-7, with D perhaps TRBD1 (5 bases). The V end was cut by 8 bases, the J end by 0 bases, with 14 bases between. Per germline, CDR1 MNHEY and CDR2 SMNVEV (reference sequence). This CDR3 comprises 14 residues. CDR3 loop: CASGAPSLSYEQYF. As DNA, the CDR3 is TGTGCCAGCGGGGCCCCTTCCCTCTCCTACGAGCAGTACTTC.

There are a few counts of this clone. The chain joins TRBV6-5 to TRBJ2-7; 8 bases map to TRBD2. The CDR3 runs to 14 residues. Looked up from germline, CDR1 is MNHEY and CDR2 is SVGAGI. The V segment lost 4 bases and the J segment 0 bases; nucleotides outside the gene matches: 2. CDR3 in amino acids: CASSWAGGSYEQYF. In DNA, the CDR3 is TGTGCCAGCAGTTGGGCGGGAGGCTCCTACGAGCAGTACTTC.

V usage is TRBV16 and J usage is TRBJ2-3; 10 nucleotides line up with TRBD2. Trimming removed 2 bases from V and 2 bases from J; junction bases left unmatched: 4. The CDR3 has 16 residues. Germline V lookup: CDR1 KGHSY, CDR2 FQNENV. As DNA, the CDR3 is TGTGCCAGCAGCCAACAAGGACTAGCGGCCACAGATACGCAGTATTTT. Residues: CASSQQGLAATDTQYF.

The rearrangement links TRBV5-1 to TRBJ2-2, with 7 bases matching TRBD1. V shed 4 bases, J shed 6 bases, and the junction held 9 bases outside the gene matches. Germline V gives CDR1 SGHRS, CDR2 YFSETQ. The CDR3 sequence is 15 residues long. The CDR3 sequence: CASSVDRVNAGELFF. The CDR3 bases are TGCGCCAGCAGCGTTGACAGGGTCAACGCCGGGGAGCTGTTTTTT.

The J gene is TRBJ2-7, the V gene TRBV5-4, with 7 positions matching TRBD1. V lost 6 bases to trimming and J lost 4 bases; unmatched junction nucleotides: 7. There are 13 residues in the CDR3. CDR1 and CDR2 (germline): SGHNT, YYREEE (reference sequence). CDR3 in DNA: TGTGCCAGCACCCGACAGGGCCTTTACGAGCAGTACTTC. Its protein is CASTRQGLYEQYF.

The chain carries TRBV6-6 and TRBJ1-2; 12 nucleotides align to TRBD1. The ends lost 5 bases at V and 7 bases at J; junction bases unmatched: 11. Germline lookup yields CDR1 MNHNY and CDR2 SVGAGI (reference sequence). CDR3 length: 16 amino acids. CDR3 bases: TGTGCCAGCAGTCGAGTCCGGGACAGGGGGCGGGCTGGCTACACCTTC. It encodes CASSRVRDRGRAGYTF.

The genes are TRBV18 and TRBJ2-5; 7 bases match TRBD2. CDR1 KGHSH and CDR2 LQKENI come from the germline V gene. This CDR3 spans 16 amino acids. V gave up 3 bases and J gave up 0 bases; unmatched junction bases: 7. Here the CDR3 reads CASSPQNSGYQETQYF. CDR3 DNA: TGTGCCAGCTCACCTCAGAATAGCGGGTACCAAGAGACCCAGTACTTC. The entire variable domain, with the rest obtained from reference TRBV18 and TRBJ2-5, is as follows: NAGVMQNPRHLVRRRGQEARLRCSPMKGHSHVYWYRQLPEEGLKFMVYLQKENIIDESGMPKERFSAEFPKEGPSILRIQQVVRGDSAAYFCASSPQNSGYQETQYFGPGTRLLVL.

This chain links TRBV27 with TRBJ2-2; D might be TRBD2 (6 bases). CDR1 is MNHEY, CDR2 SMNVEV, per germline (reference sequence). V was trimmed by 4 bases and J by 3 bases, leaving 21 bases between them. This CDR3 contains 18 residues. This chain's CDR3 is CASSSFGATSGDTGELFF. CDR3 DNA: TGTGCCAGCAGTTCCTTCGGGGCAACCTCGGGGGACACCGGGGAGCTGTTTTTT.

This clone was counted once. The genes are TRBV18 and TRBJ2-7; D not resolved. The CDR3 sequence is 13 residues long. In germline, CDR1 is KGHSH, CDR2 LQKENI. Trimming left V 2 bases short and J 1 base short, with 6 bases between. Written as DNA, the CDR3 is TGTGCCAGCTCACCAGCAGGTTCCTACGAGCAGTACTTC. Translated, it gives CASSPAGSYEQYF.

Remarks on this clone: A read error may account for a junction end that differs from germline. This sequence joins TRBV7-9 and TRBJ1-1; D gene uncertain. This CDR3 has 11 residues. Looked up from germline, CDR1 is SEHNR and CDR2 is FQNEAQ (reference sequence). Written as DNA, the CDR3 is TGTGCCAGCAGCCTAGCCCGGGGAGCTTTCTTT. It yields the protein CASSLARGAFF.

J is TRBJ2-1 and V is TRBV7-6, with TRBD2 identical over 9 bases. V was pared by 1 base and J by 9 bases, with 7 bases of the junction left unmatched. This CDR3 spans 15 amino acids. Germline V lookup: CDR1 SGHVS, CDR2 FNYEAQ. In nucleotides, the CDR3 is TGTGCCAGCAGCTTAGTAGTACAGCGGGAGGCTGAGCAGTTCTTC. Its translation is CASSLVVQREAEQFF.

This clone was detected once. The rearrangement links TRBV19 to TRBJ2-5, with a possible D match to TRBD1 (5 bases). The CDR3 length is 15 residues. Germline-derived CDR1 and CDR2 are LNHDA and SQIVND (reference sequence). Trimming stripped 3 bases from V and 5 bases from J, with 16 bases between. The CDR3 sequence: CASSIRRQGQETQYF. The CDR3 DNA sequence: TGTGCCAGTAGTATTCGTCGGCAGGGCCAGGAGACCCAGTACTTC.

In this sample, this clone turned up once. The chain uses TRBV6-1 and TRBJ1-5; TRBD1 might be the D (5 bases). The CDR3 loop spans 16 amino acids. The V and J ends lost 4 bases and 0 bases respectively, with 13 bases between them. The germline gives CDR1 MNHNS, CDR2 SASEGT. As DNA, the CDR3 is TGTGCCAGCAGTGGCAGGGCTCCTTATAGCAATCAGCCCCAGCATTTT. Its protein is CASSGRAPYSNQPQHF.

V usage is TRBV5-4 and J usage is TRBJ2-1; 9 bases line up with TRBD2. V lost 4 bases to trimming and J lost 2 bases; unmatched junction nucleotides: 4. The CDR3 consists of 15 residues. The germline gives CDR1 SGHNT, CDR2 YYREEE (reference sequence). In nucleotides, the CDR3 is TGTGCCAGCAGCCTTCTAGCGGGGACCTACAATGAGCAGTTCTTC. Protein product: CASSLLAGTYNEQFF.

The V call is TRBV29-1, the J call TRBJ1-2; the D gene is possibly TRBD1 (5 bases). The germline V gene has CDR1 SQVTM and CDR2 ANQGSEA. This CDR3 region has 14 residues. The V end lost 3 bases, the J end lost 8 bases, and 19 bases lay between the germline ends. CDR3 sequence reads: CSVESPGGLGGYTF. The CDR3 nucleotides are TGCAGCGTTGAGTCCCCCGGGGGTCTTGGGGGCTACACCTTC.

The V gene is TRBV4-1, the J gene TRBJ2-1, with 7 bases identical to TRBD2. CDR3 length: 16 amino acids. The V and J ends lost 0 bases and 6 bases, in that order; junction bases with no gene match: 8. Per germline, CDR1 MGHRA and CDR2 YSYEKL. The CDR3 loop is CASSQDSFASGNEQFF. The CDR3 DNA follows: TGCGCCAGCAGCCAAGATTCATTCGCTAGCGGCAATGAGCAGTTCTTC.

The gene calls are TRBV7-9 and TRBJ2-2; 10 bases line up with TRBD2. The germline V gene has CDR1 SEHNR and CDR2 FQNEAQ (reference sequence). Losses at the gene ends were 0 bases for V and 6 bases for J; bases not matched to a gene: 4. The CDR3 is made up of 16 amino acids. The CDR3 bases are TGTGCCAGCAGCTTAGCCAGGCTAGCGGGAGCCGGGGAGCTGTTTTTT. Translating it yields CASSLARLAGAGELFF. Variable domain in full (rest from reference TRBV7-9 and TRBJ2-2): DTGVSQNPRHKITKRGQNVTFRCDPISEHNRLYWYRQTLGQGPEFLTYFQNEAQLEKSRLLSDRFSAERPKGSFSTLEIQRTEQGDSAMYLCASSLARLAGAGELFFGEGSRLTVL.

The chain is built from TRBV18 and TRBJ2-7; D perhaps matches TRBD2 (6 bases). The germline V and J ends were trimmed by 5 bases and 0 bases, with 14 bases remaining between them. Germline values: CDR1 KGHSH, CDR2 LQKENI. This CDR3 contains 15 residues. The DNA for the CDR3 is TGTGCCAGCTCATTTAGCGGAGGGAGCTCCTACGAGCAGTACTTC. Amino acid sequence: CASSFSGGSSYEQYF.

V gene TRBV12-3 or TRBV12-4 combines with J gene TRBJ2-5; no clear D. V was cut by 7 bases and J by 1 base, with 10 bases left in between. The CDR3 has 13 residues. This CDR3 reads CASTVLAQETQYF. CDR3 coding DNA: TGTGCCAGCACTGTTTTGGCCCAAGAGACCCAGTACTTC.

V usage is TRBV3-1 (or the pseudogene TRBV3-2) and J usage is TRBJ2-7; a weak D match, TRBD1 (5 bases). The CDR3 runs 16 residues. V was cut by 5 bases and J by 0 bases, with 17 bases left in between. The germline gives CDR1 LGHDT, CDR2 YNNKEL (reference sequence). The CDR3 here is CASSTVWGATSYEQYF. CDR3 nucleotide sequence: TGTGCCAGCAGCACGGTCTGGGGCGCTACCTCCTACGAGCAGTACTTC.

The chain joins TRBV2 to TRBJ2-7; the D gene is possibly TRBD2 (6 bases). Trimming took 6 bases from V and 0 from J, leaving 15 bases between them. The germline CDR1 and CDR2 sequences are SNHLY and FYNNEI. The CDR3 spans 15 residues. The CDR3 coding sequence is TGTGCCAGCAGAGAATTAGCGGCTTCCTCCTACGAGCAGTACTTC. Encoded protein: CASRELAASSYEQYF. Complete variable domain (other parts from reference TRBV2 and TRBJ2-7): EPEVTQTPSHQVTQMGQEVILRCVPISNHLYFYWYRQILGQKVEFLVSFYNNEISEKSEIFDDQFSVERPDGSNFTLKIRSTKLEDSAMYFCASRELAASSYEQYFGPGTRLTVT.

The chain carries TRBV5-4 and TRBJ1-2, with D possibly being TRBD1 (5 bases). Germline CDR1 reads SGHNT; CDR2 reads YYREEE (reference sequence). Trimming removed 0 bases at V and 4 bases at J, with 13 bases between. This CDR3 contains 15 residues. The DNA for the CDR3 is TGTGCCAGCAGCTTGGATGAGGCTCAGGGCTATGGCTACACCTTC. Its translation: CASSLDEAQGYGYTF.

This clone was observed a few times. The rearrangement links TRBV30 to TRBJ1-3; the D is unclear. V gave up 4 bases and J gave up 4 bases, with 8 bases separating them. Germline V gives CDR1 GTSNPN, CDR2 SVGIG (reference sequence). The CDR3 spans 12 residues. The CDR3 is CAWMGDGNTIYF. The CDR3, as DNA: TGTGCCTGGATGGGAGACGGAAACACCATATATTTT.

With respect to this clone: Other DNA sequences of this sample code for an identical CDR3. The chain joins TRBV28 to TRBJ1-6; no clear D gene. Trimming removed 6 bases from V and 7 bases from J, with 16 bases in between. The CDR3 totals 15 residues. CDR1 and CDR2 (germline): MDHEN, SYDVKM. The DNA for the CDR3 is TGTGCCAGCAGCTTCAACGAGGGAAGAAATTCACCCCTCCACTTT. Protein product: CASSFNEGRNSPLHF.

The V gene is TRBV6-5, the J gene TRBJ2-1; possible D gene TRBD2, 6 bases. V lost 0 bases and J 4 bases, leaving 13 bases between the germline ends. The CDR3 has 16 amino acids. Germline assignment: CDR1 MNHEY and CDR2 SVGAGI. Written as DNA, the CDR3 is TGTGCCAGCAGTTACTCCCCCAGCGGAGGGTACAATGAGCAGTTCTTC. Translating gives CASSYSPSGGYNEQFF.

The chain couples TRBV28 to TRBJ1-1; 7 bases line up with TRBD1. Germline V gives CDR1 MDHEN, CDR2 SYDVKM. The CDR3 totals 14 residues. Trimming cost V 2 bases and J 4 bases; bases outside gene matches: 4. CDR3 in amino acids: CASSLVDRATEAFF. CDR3 bases: TGTGCCAGCAGTTTAGTAGACAGGGCCACTGAAGCTTTCTTT.

The chain links TRBV13 to TRBJ2-6; 8 bases match TRBD1. The V gene's germline CDR1 is PRHDT and CDR2 FYEKMQ (reference sequence). The CDR3 has 20 amino acids. The V segment lost 4 bases and the J segment 0 bases; nucleotides outside the gene matches: 14. In DNA form, the CDR3 reads TGTGCCAGCAGCTCGACAGGGGCGCGGGGCGCCAACTCTGGGGCCAACGTCCTGACTTTC. Its protein product is CASSSTGARGANSGANVLTF. Full variable domain (missing parts from reference TRBV13 and TRBJ2-6): AAGVIQSPRHLIKEKRETATLKCYPIPRHDTVYWYQQGPGQDPQFLISFYEKMQSDKGSIPDRFSAQQFSDYHSELNMSSLELGDSALYFCASSSTGARGANSGANVLTFGAGSRLTVL.

V is TRBV19 and J is TRBJ1-2; 9 nucleotides agree with TRBD1. CDR3 length equals 15 residues. V trimming: 3 bases; J trimming: 4 bases; junction bases outside the gene matches: 6. CDR1 LNHDA and CDR2 SQIVND come from the germline V gene (reference sequence). The CDR3 protein is CASSIGTGISYGYTF. The CDR3 DNA reads as TGTGCCAGTAGTATCGGGACAGGGATTTCCTATGGCTACACCTTC. Supplemented by reference TRBV19 and TRBJ1-2, the full variable domain reads DGGITQSPKYLFRKEGQNVTLSCEQNLNHDAMYWYRQDPGQGLRLIYYSQIVNDFQKGDIAEGYSVSREKKESFPLTVTSAQKNPTAFYLCASSIGTGISYGYTFGSGTRLTVV.

The gene calls are TRBV9 and TRBJ1-2; tentative D call: TRBD1 (5 bases). The CDR3 consists of 14 residues. The V gene lost 3 bases and the J gene lost 6 bases, with 15 bases spanning the gap. Germline lookup yields CDR1 SGDLS and CDR2 YYNGEE. The CDR3 region has the DNA TGTGCCAGCAGCGGCGACAGCAAGGGTGATGGCTACACCTTC. Its protein is CASSGDSKGDGYTF.